This T cell receptor (beta chain) was recorded in a study of vaccination and CD4 T cells after COVID-19. Sequenced with the Oncomine TCR Beta short-read assay was DNA taken from cultured CD4+ T cells. TCRdb re-called the PCR reads through MiXCR, storing one row per CDR3 protein. The sample lists 15,000 to 20,000 distinct CDR3 sequences, less than 75% occurring once. Comments on this clonotype: Its matching antigen is unknown.

The treatment denotes: roughly 10-day PBMC culture with coronavirus spike peptide pools or control peptides (ViraFEST assay). Study results and limitations: Among convalescent patients, a median 86.3% of reactive clones emerged only after vaccination.

CDR3 size: 14 residues. Germline CDR1 reads DFQATT; CDR2 reads SNEGSKA (reference sequence). The receptor's source is a human donor who had recovered from COVID-19. What was sequenced was CD4+ T cells from blood, cultured in vitro. This rearrangement joins TRBV20-1 to TRBJ2-7, with D possibly matching TRBD1 (5 bases). CDR3 region: CSARQGQSLYEQYF. The CDR3 region has the DNA TGCAGCGCCCGCCAGGGTCAGAGCTTATACGAGCAGTACTTC.